This T cell receptor beta chain stems from a study of a mutant IDH1 vaccine in newly diagnosed glioma. In the study overall: Administration of eight vaccinations to patients took place in weeks 1, 3, 5, 7, 11, 15, 19, 23.

The time point here: week 11, during vaccination. Every vaccine dose comprised 300 ug of mutant IDH1 20-mer peptide plus topical imiquimod. Method: immunoSEQ multiplex PCR; TCRdb's copy keeps in-frame clones and lacks some. Counted here are some 40,000 clones, roughly 80% occurring once; the ten biggest clones make up over 12%. As concerns this clone: Its target is unknown.

This TCR came from a woman aged 25 to 45 with glioma. Some clones in this sample may be carry-over from other donors' samples. Here the sequenced sample was peripheral blood mononuclear cells (PBMCs), taken from a glioma patient whose treatment included an IDH1 peptide vaccine.

The CDR3 DNA reads as TGTGCCAGCAGACCCGGGACGGCTACCTACGAGCAGTACTTC. Translation: CASRPGTATYEQYF. The chain links TRBV28 to TRBJ2-7; D could derive from TRBD1 or TRBD2 (5 bases each). The V and J ends lost 6 bases and 2 bases respectively, with 14 bases between them. Germline CDR1 is MDHEN and CDR2 is SYDVKM. The CDR3 runs 14 residues. The whole variable domain, remainder taken from reference TRBV28 and TRBJ2-7, is DVKVTQSSRYLVKRTGEKVFLECVQDMDHENMFWYRQDPGLGLRLIYFSYDVKMKEKGDIPEGYSVSREKKERFSLILESASTNQTSMYLCASRPGTATYEQYFGPGTRLTVT.